In its sample, the clone carrying this TCR beta chain was seen many times. The sample comes from a study of CD8+CD57+ T cells in acquired aplastic anemia. With 5 bases removed from V and 2 bases from J, the gap between germline ends came to 9 bases. CDR1 and CDR2 (germline): LNHDA, SQIVND (reference sequence). This CDR3 has 13 amino acids. Genomic DNA provided the template from which TCR beta VDJ and CDR3 profiles were obtained. One entry per CDR3 protein results from TCRdb running MiXCR on the reads. Among about 220,000 distinct CDR3 sequences listed, roughly 35% were seen once. This chain joins TRBV19 and TRBJ1-1, with D unclear. This sequence was found in a human donor in good health, serving as a control. The sequenced material came from sorted CD4+, CD8+, or CD8+CD57+ T cells (not recorded which) from PBMCs. The CDR3 sequence is CASSLAPNTEAFF. In DNA, the CDR3 is TGTGCCAGTAGTTTGGCACCTAACACTGAAGCTTTCTTT. The variable domain in full, completed from reference TRBV19 and TRBJ1-1, reads DGGITQSPKYLFRKEGQNVTLSCEQNLNHDAMYWYRQDPGQGLRLIYYSQIVNDFQKGDIAEGYSVSREKKESFPLTVTSAQKNPTAFYLCASSLAPNTEAFFGQGTRLTVV.